These 28 T cell receptor beta chains were sequenced from one sample in a study of blood T cell repertoires in COVID-19. The protocol was immunoSEQ multiplex PCR, while the TCRdb copy is restricted to in-frame clones and leaves out a portion. The sample consists of 200,000 to 300,000 clones, 70% to 85% of them appearing once. Sequenced input: peripheral blood. These receptors all come from a man in his forties who had recovered from COVID-19.

The chain employs TRBV2 and TRBJ2-3, with TRBD2 as a possible D gene (5 bases). The CDR3 is made up of 15 amino acids. Trimming took off 0 bases at V and 2 bases at J, with 9 bases between the two ends. The germline V gene has CDR1 SNHLY and CDR2 FYNNEI. CDR3 region: CASSEARAVTDTQYF. DNA of the CDR3: TGTGCCAGCAGTGAAGCGAGGGCAGTCACAGATACGCAGTATTTT.

J is TRBJ2-7 and V is TRBV20-1; D is undetermined. Germline CDR1 reads DFQATT; CDR2 reads SNEGSKA (reference sequence). The CDR3 contains 11 residues. V lost 5 bases, J lost 4 bases, and 9 bases lay in between. CDR3 residues: CSAHGQYEQYF. CDR3 in DNA: TGCAGTGCTCATGGCCAGTACGAGCAGTACTTC.

V usage is TRBV2 and J usage is TRBJ2-7; 9 bases agree with TRBD2. Germline lookup yields CDR1 SNHLY and CDR2 FYNNEI. J lost 2 bases, V lost 6 bases, and 5 bases had no gene match. This CDR3 has 14 amino acids. CDR3 sequence reads: CASSTSSGAYEQYF. DNA of the CDR3: TGTGCCAGCAGCACCTCTAGCGGGGCCTACGAGCAGTACTTC.

J is TRBJ2-7 and V is TRBV2, with no clear D. Germline values: CDR1 SNHLY, CDR2 FYNNEI. The CDR3 has 11 amino acids. Trimming stripped 3 bases from V and 7 bases from J, with 7 bases between. The CDR3 nucleotides read TGTGCCAGCAGTGACACGCGGGAGCAGTACTTC. It translates to CASSDTREQYF.

The chain is built from TRBV7-9 and TRBJ2-5; no reliable D call. Per the germline V gene, CDR1 is SEHNR and CDR2 is FQNEAQ (reference sequence). V was clipped by 5 bases and J by 7 bases, with 14 bases between them. The CDR3 is 13 residues long. The CDR3 sequence: CASSPRTEVTQYF. As DNA, the CDR3 is TGTGCCAGCAGCCCACGAACTGAGGTGACCCAGTACTTC.

The rearrangement joins TRBV6-4 to TRBJ2-2, with no clear D. The CDR3 consists of 12 residues. Germline V gene sequence: CDR1 MRHNA, CDR2 SNTAGT. V was clipped by 6 bases and J by 3 bases, with 5 bases between them. CDR3 nucleotides: TGTGCCAGCAGGTACTACACCGGGGAGCTGTTTTTT. Its protein is CASRYYTGELFF.

The J gene is TRBJ2-1, the V gene TRBV13; D not certain. Trimming removed 5 bases at V and 3 bases at J, with 8 bases between. CDR1 and CDR2 (germline): PRHDT, FYEKMQ (reference sequence). This CDR3 spans 13 amino acids. CDR3 sequence reads: CASSPLNYNEQFF. Written as DNA, the CDR3 is TGTGCCAGCAGCCCACTCAACTACAATGAGCAGTTCTTC.

V and J are TRBV6-5 and TRBJ1-5, with a weak D call TRBD1 (6 bases). The CDR3 is made up of 13 amino acids. Trimming stripped 6 bases from V and 4 bases from J, with 10 bases between. CDR1 MNHEY and CDR2 SVGAGI come from the germline V gene. As DNA, the CDR3 is TGTGCCAGCAGGGCAGGGGTGAATCAGCCCCAGCATTTT. This gives the protein CASRAGVNQPQHF.

Only one count was recorded for this clone. V is TRBV18 and J is TRBJ2-3; no clear D. V gave up 3 bases and J gave up 0 bases, with 7 bases separating them. The V gene's germline CDR1 is KGHSH and CDR2 LQKENI. The CDR3 extends over 14 amino acids. The CDR3: CASSPGRSTDTQYF. DNA for the CDR3: TGTGCCAGCTCACCTGGCAGGAGCACAGATACGCAGTATTTT. The whole variable domain, filled in from reference TRBV18 and TRBJ2-3, reads NAGVMQNPRHLVRRRGQEARLRCSPMKGHSHVYWYRQLPEEGLKFMVYLQKENIIDESGMPKERFSAEFPKEGPSILRIQQVVRGDSAAYFCASSPGRSTDTQYFGPGTRLTVL.

V usage is TRBV6-4 and J usage is TRBJ1-1; tentatively, D is TRBD1 (6 bases). Germline V gene sequence: CDR1 MRHNA, CDR2 SNTAGT. Deletions cut 6 bases from V and 6 bases from J, with 26 bases between. This CDR3 contains 17 residues. CDR3 residues: CASRITGINEGSPEAFF. CDR3 bases: TGTGCCAGCAGGATAACAGGGATAAACGAAGGGAGTCCTGAAGCTTTCTTT.

The chain is built from TRBV11-2 and TRBJ1-2; no reliable D call. The CDR3 loop spans 15 amino acids. CDR1 SGHAT and CDR2 FQNNGV come from the germline V gene. Trimming removed 2 bases at V and 8 bases at J, with 18 bases between. Here the CDR3 DNA reads TGTGCCAGCAGCTTATTCACCGGCCTGGAGGCCGGCTACACCTTC. This gives the protein CASSLFTGLEAGYTF.

V usage is TRBV10-3 and J usage is TRBJ1-1; 7 positions match TRBD1. The CDR3 runs 15 residues. V shed 6 bases and J 2 bases; nucleotides not matched to a gene: 9. Germline-derived CDR1 and CDR2 are ENHRY and SYGVKD. This CDR3 reads CAISALTGKNTEAFF. The CDR3 DNA sequence: TGTGCCATCAGCGCCTTGACAGGGAAAAACACTGAAGCTTTCTTT.

The chain employs TRBV5-1 and TRBJ1-6; D might be TRBD1 (5 bases). The V end lost 0 bases, the J end lost 10 bases, and 11 bases lay between the germline ends. Per the germline V gene, CDR1 is SGHRS and CDR2 is YFSETQ. The CDR3 length is 14 residues. In DNA, the CDR3 is TGCGCCAGCAGCTTGGGGCCAGGGCAGTCACCCCTCCACTTT. Its translation is CASSLGPGQSPLHF.

The V call is TRBV5-4, the J call TRBJ2-3; D perhaps matches TRBD1 (5 bases). V lost 4 bases, J lost 0 bases, and 12 bases lay in between. The CDR3 consists of 15 residues. Germline assignment: CDR1 SGHNT and CDR2 YYREEE (reference sequence). CDR3 bases: TGTGCCAGCAGCCTTCAGGGCGTTAGCACAGATACGCAGTATTTT. Protein sequence: CASSLQGVSTDTQYF. Complete variable domain (other parts from reference TRBV5-4 and TRBJ2-3): ETGVTQSPTHLIKTRGQQVTLRCSSQSGHNTVSWYQQALGQGPQFIFQYYREEENGRGNFPPRFSGLQFPNYSSELNVNALELDDSALYLCASSLQGVSTDTQYFGPGTRLTVL.

The chain employs TRBV11-2 and TRBJ1-6; weak D call: TRBD1 (5 bases). Per the germline V gene, CDR1 is SGHAT and CDR2 is FQNNGV. The CDR3 length is 17 residues. Deletions cut 5 bases from V and 7 bases from J, with 21 bases between. In DNA form, the CDR3 reads TGTGCCAGCAGCCGGCTGGGACTCACTACCCAGAATTCACCCCTCCACTTT. Protein: CASSRLGLTTQNSPLHF.

The rearrangement uses TRBV4-3 and TRBJ2-5; 9 bases agree with TRBD1. This CDR3 region has 15 residues. Germline CDR1 LGHNA, CDR2 YSLEER. The junction had 5 bases not matched to a gene; V was cut back by 5 bases and J by 1 base. The CDR3 spells CASSSWTGAQETQYF. CDR3 DNA sequence: TGCGCCAGCAGCTCTTGGACAGGGGCCCAAGAGACCCAGTACTTC.

The chain uses TRBV24-1 and TRBJ2-5, with 7 bases matching TRBD1. The CDR3 is 16 residues long. Trimming removed 4 bases from V and 0 bases from J; junction bases left unmatched: 7. Looked up from germline, CDR1 is KGHDR and CDR2 is SFDVKD. CDR3 sequence: CATSEPTGKDQETQYF. The CDR3 coding sequence is TGTGCCACCAGTGAACCGACAGGGAAAGACCAAGAGACCCAGTACTTC.

The CDR3 DNA is TGTGCCAGCAGCGGGACTCCAGGATACCGGAATGAGCAGTTCTTC. Its protein is CASSGTPGYRNEQFF. The chain links TRBV9 to TRBJ2-1, with D tentatively TRBD2 (5 bases). This CDR3 has 15 amino acids. CDR1 is SGDLS and CDR2 is YYNGEE in the germline V gene. V lost 3 bases and J lost 7, with 17 bases in between.

The genes are TRBV4-3 and TRBJ2-1; possibly TRBD1 for D (6 bases). Germline V CDR1 and CDR2: LGHNA, YSLEER. This CDR3 is 14 amino acids long. V was clipped by 1 base and J by 9 bases, with 13 bases between them. DNA for the CDR3: TGCGCCAGCAGCCAAGCAGGGGCGGCCAGTGAGCAGTTCTTC. It is translated as CASSQAGAASEQFF.

The CDR3, as DNA: TGTGCCAGCAGAAATGGGGCGGCGGAGGGGCAGCCCCAGCATTTT. Translation: CASRNGAAEGQPQHF. The chain is built from TRBV2 and TRBJ1-5; TRBD1 might be the D (5 bases). V was clipped by 6 bases and J by 7 bases, with 19 bases between them. There are 15 residues in the CDR3. The germline V gene has CDR1 SNHLY and CDR2 FYNNEI.

V is TRBV20-1 and J is TRBJ1-2; D remains ambiguous. This CDR3 region has 14 residues. Trimming stripped 3 bases from V and 4 bases from J, with 15 bases between. Germline V gene lookup returns CDR1 DFQATT and CDR2 SNEGSKA (reference sequence). The CDR3 DNA follows: TGCAGTGCTAGTGAGGCAAATCCCGTCTATGGCTACACCTTC. This gives the protein CSASEANPVYGYTF.

This clone turned up a few times. This sequence joins TRBV3-1 (or the pseudogene TRBV3-2) and TRBJ1-1; perhaps TRBD1 as D (6 bases). Deletions cut 1 base from V and 5 bases from J, with 11 bases between. The CDR3 is made up of 14 amino acids. Germline assignment: CDR1 LGHDT and CDR2 YNNKEL (reference sequence). The CDR3 sequence: CASSQVAGTTEAFF. The CDR3 DNA sequence: TGTGCCAGCAGCCAAGTTGCAGGGACAACTGAAGCTTTCTTT.

The CDR3: CASSDAGGRIGELFF. The CDR3 nucleotides are TGTGCCAGCAGTGACGCGGGAGGGCGGATAGGGGAGCTGTTTTTT. V gene TRBV6-1 combines with J gene TRBJ2-2; 9 bases map to TRBD2. CDR1 and CDR2 from the germline V gene are MNHNS and SASEGT. J lost 8 bases, V lost 3 bases, and 7 bases had no gene match. The CDR3 runs 15 residues.

The chain is built from TRBV25-1 and TRBJ2-7, with TRBD1 identical over 11 bases. With V trimmed by 4 bases and J by 5 bases, 4 bases remained unmatched. Per germline, CDR1 MGHDK and CDR2 SYGVNS. The CDR3 totals 14 residues. Here the CDR3 DNA reads TGTGCCAGCAGTGGGGACAGGGGGAACCACGAGCAGTACTTC. This encodes CASSGDRGNHEQYF.

The chain uses TRBV6-2 or TRBV6-3 and TRBJ1-1; tentatively, D is TRBD1 (5 bases). Germline V gene data show CDR1 as MNHEY and CDR2 as SVGEGT. V shed 0 bases and J shed 1 base, with 12 bases lying between them. There are 16 residues in the CDR3. The CDR3 sequence is CASSYSARAPNTEAFF. CDR3 nucleotides: TGTGCCAGCAGTTACTCGGCCAGGGCTCCGAACACTGAAGCTTTCTTT.

The chain joins TRBV7-2 to TRBJ2-7, with 8 bases fitting TRBD2. Germline CDR1 is SGHTA and CDR2 is FQGNSA. V was clipped by 1 base and J by 5 bases; unmatched bases: 10. The CDR3 is 16 residues long. CDR3 amino acids: CASSLVRGASANEQYF. The CDR3 nucleotides read TGTGCCAGCAGCTTAGTGCGGGGGGCGTCTGCTAACGAGCAGTACTTC.

The CDR3 reads CASSPPGGGNSPLHF. CDR3 DNA: TGTGCCAGCTCACCCCCCGGGGGAGGGAATTCACCCCTCCACTTT. V gene TRBV18 combines with J gene TRBJ1-6; TRBD1 is a possible D gene (5 bases). Germline V gene lookup returns CDR1 KGHSH and CDR2 LQKENI. V lost 3 bases, J lost 7 bases, and 13 bases lay in between. This CDR3 spans 15 amino acids.

The rearrangement uses TRBV30 and TRBJ2-7; D might be TRBD1 (6 bases). Trimming stripped 1 base from V and 5 bases from J, with 15 bases between. Per the germline V gene, CDR1 is GTSNPN and CDR2 is SVGIG (reference sequence). The CDR3 covers 14 residues. CDR3 sequence (DNA): TGTGCCTGGAGTGAAGCCGGGACACCGAACGAGCAGTACTTC. It codes for CAWSEAGTPNEQYF. The whole variable domain, filled in from reference TRBV30 and TRBJ2-7, reads SQTIHQWPATLVQPVGSPLSLECTVEGTSNPNLYWYRQAAGRGLQLLFYSVGIGQISSEVPQNLSASRPQDRQFILSSKKLLLSDSGFYLCAWSEAGTPNEQYFGPGTRLTVT.